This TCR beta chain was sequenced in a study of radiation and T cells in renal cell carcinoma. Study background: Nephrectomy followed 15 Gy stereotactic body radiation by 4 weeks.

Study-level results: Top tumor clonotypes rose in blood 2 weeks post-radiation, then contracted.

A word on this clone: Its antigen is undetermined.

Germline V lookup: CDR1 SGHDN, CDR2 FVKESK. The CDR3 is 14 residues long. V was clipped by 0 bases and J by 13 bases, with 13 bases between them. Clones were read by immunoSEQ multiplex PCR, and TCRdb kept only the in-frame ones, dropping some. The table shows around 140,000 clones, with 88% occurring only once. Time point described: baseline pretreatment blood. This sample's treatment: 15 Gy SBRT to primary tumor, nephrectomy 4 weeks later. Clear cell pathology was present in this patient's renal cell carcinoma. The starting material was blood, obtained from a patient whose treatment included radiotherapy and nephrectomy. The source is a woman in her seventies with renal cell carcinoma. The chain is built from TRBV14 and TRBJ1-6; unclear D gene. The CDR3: CASSQEPVLGPLHF. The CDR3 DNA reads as TGTGCCAGCAGCCAAGAGCCGGTCTTGGGGCCCCTCCACTTT.